This T cell receptor beta chain was documented in a study of blood T cell repertoires in COVID-19. Study-wide background: T cells, B-cell-depleted T cells, or PBMCs supplied cDNA or gDNA.

Trimming left V 0 bases short and J 3 bases short, with 15 bases between. Germline CDR1 MNHNS, CDR2 SASEGT. This CDR3 is 16 amino acids long. In the original workflow: Quantification of nucleated cells was approximated via reference gene primer amplification. TCRdb keeps only in-frame clones here, not all; method: immunoSEQ multiplex PCR. V and J calls and clone size follow that table, whereas D and trimming were derived from the DNA. In the table there are 85,000 to 100,000 clones, approximately 84% of which are singletons. The gene calls are TRBV6-1 and TRBJ2-7; D might be TRBD2 (6 bases). The source is a woman between 55 and 75 years old with acute or convalescent COVID-19. The source material was peripheral blood. This CDR3 reads CASSEANPGRLYEQYF. In nucleotides, the CDR3 is TGTGCCAGCAGTGAAGCGAACCCGGGGAGGCTCTACGAGCAGTACTTC.